A selection of T cell receptor beta chains follows, all from one sample in a study of beta chain features in type 1 diabetes. Assay: immunoSEQ multiplex PCR; the TCRdb copy retains only in-frame clones and omits some. This sample carries over 650,000 clones, over 12% of them seen once, and the ten largest clones take 0.03% to 0.045%. Input material: naive CD4+ T cells from blood. These receptors originate from a man aged 18 to 29 with type 1 diabetes. Each CDR3 is given with its conserved first and last residue. D genes are given only for firm matches. Clone size, where shown, is once, few, many, or a class for clones that have expanded.

size: .
J: TRBJ2-2
D: .
V: TRBV7-7
CDR3: CASSLGQHTGELFF
DNA: TGTGCTAGCAGCTTGGGTCAGCACACCGGGGAGCTGTTTTTT

size: .
J: TRBJ1-2
D: .
V: TRBV6-5
CDR3: CASSYSGPELNYGYTF
DNA: TGTGCCAGCAGTTACTCGGGGCCAGAACTTAACTATGGCTACACCTTC

size: .
J: TRBJ2-1
D: TRBD2
V: TRBV28
CDR3: CASCSGPFSYNEQFF
DNA: TGTGCCAGCTGTAGCGGGCCTTTCTCCTACAATGAGCAGTTCTTC

size: .
J: TRBJ2-3
D: .
V: TRBV29-1
CDR3: CSVDSSSLGGVPYF
DNA: TGCAGCGTTGATTCTTCATCCCTTGGAGGTGTGCCGTATTTT

size: .
J: TRBJ1-1
D: .
V: TRBV2
CDR3: CASSEERATEAFF
DNA: TGTGCCAGCAGTGAAGAACGGGCAACTGAAGCTTTCTTT

size: .
J: TRBJ2-7
D: .
V: TRBV7-6
CDR3: CASSPTGLRSSYEQYF
DNA: TGTGCCAGCAGCCCCACGGGGCTAAGGTCCAGCTACGAGCAGTACTTC

size: few
J: TRBJ2-5
D: .
V: TRBV9
CDR3: CASSDTPGTPNF
DNA: TGTGCCAGCAGCGATACCCCCGGGACACCAAACTTC

size: .
J: TRBJ1-1
D: .
V: TRBV9
CDR3: CASSVGQGVNTEAFF
DNA: TGTGCCAGCAGCGTAGGCCAGGGAGTAAACACTGAAGCTTTCTTT

size: .
J: TRBJ2-1
D: TRBD2
V: TRBV4-2
CDR3: CASSQAQTSGSGPYNEQFF
DNA: TGTGCCAGCAGCCAAGCGCAGACTAGCGGGAGTGGGCCCTACAATGAGCAGTTCTTC

size: few
J: TRBJ2-1
D: .
V: TRBV7-2
CDR3: CASSRSSRISYNEQFF
DNA: TGTGCCAGCAGTAGAAGCTCCCGGATCTCCTACAATGAGCAGTTCTTC